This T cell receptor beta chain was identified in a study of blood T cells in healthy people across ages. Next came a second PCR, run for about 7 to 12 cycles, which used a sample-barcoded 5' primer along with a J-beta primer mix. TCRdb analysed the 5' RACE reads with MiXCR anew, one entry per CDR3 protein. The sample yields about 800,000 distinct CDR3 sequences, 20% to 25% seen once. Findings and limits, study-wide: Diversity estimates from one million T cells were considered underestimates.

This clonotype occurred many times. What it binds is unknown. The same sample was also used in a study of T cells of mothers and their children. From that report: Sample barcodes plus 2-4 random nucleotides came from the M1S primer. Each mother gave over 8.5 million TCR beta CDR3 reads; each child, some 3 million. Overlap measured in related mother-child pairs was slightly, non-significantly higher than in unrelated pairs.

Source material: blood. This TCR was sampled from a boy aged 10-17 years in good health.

CDR3 residues: CASRGATGLNYGYTF. CDR3 in DNA: TGTGCCAGCAGGGGAGCAACAGGACTGAACTATGGCTACACCTTC. This rearrangement joins TRBV28 to TRBJ1-2, with D possibly TRBD1 on 5 matching bases. Germline V gives CDR1 MDHEN, CDR2 SYDVKM. Trimming pared 6 bases from V and 2 bases from J, leaving 16 bases between. The CDR3 runs to 15 residues.